The clone carrying this T cell receptor (beta chain) was recorded at least ten times. What it recognizes is unknown. Germline CDR1 is MNHNS and CDR2 is SASEGT. V was trimmed by 3 bases and J by 6 bases, leaving 12 bases between them. The CDR3 spans 14 residues. To make TCR beta libraries, researchers used iRepertoire HTBI primers and Arm-PCR of CDR3 regions. TCRdb called the multiplex PCR reads again in MiXCR, with one record for every CDR3 protein. The sample has roughly 400,000 distinct CDR3 sequences; around 20% are singletons. Sample time point: persistent/refractory GD, antithyroid drugs over 5 years with positive TRAb. The TCR library was prepared using RNA isolated from PBMCs. The data derive from a study of regulatory T cells in long-lasting Graves disease. Whole-study findings and limits: Whereas new patients shared 966 public clonotypes, persistent patients shared more, at 2,500 to 3,500. The study found lower TCR diversity in persistent Graves' patients than in newly diagnosed ones.

This sequence originates from a female donor with Graves disease. The starting material was peripheral blood mononuclear cells (PBMCs), obtained when the disease was refractory, from a patient treated with antithyroid drugs. J is TRBJ1-5 and V is TRBV6-1; D uncertain. CDR3 sequence reads: CASSEKRTGQPQHF. The DNA of the CDR3 is TGTGCCAGCAGTGAGAAAAGGACGGGTCAGCCCCAGCATTTT.